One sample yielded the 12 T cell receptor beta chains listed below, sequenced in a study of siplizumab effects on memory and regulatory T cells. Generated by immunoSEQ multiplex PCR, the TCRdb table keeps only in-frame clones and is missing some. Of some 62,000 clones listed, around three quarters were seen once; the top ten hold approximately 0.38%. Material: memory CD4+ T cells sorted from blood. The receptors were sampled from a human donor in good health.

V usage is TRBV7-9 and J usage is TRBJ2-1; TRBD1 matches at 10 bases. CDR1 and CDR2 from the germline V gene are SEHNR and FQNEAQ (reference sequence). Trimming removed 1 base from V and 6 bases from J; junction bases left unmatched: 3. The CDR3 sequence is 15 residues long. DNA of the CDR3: TGTGCCAGCAGCTTAGTGGGACAGGGGAGCAATGAGCAGTTCTTC. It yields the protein CASSLVGQGSNEQFF.

CDR3 nucleotides: TGTGCCAGCAGTTACTCGACGTACGAGCAGTACTTC. It encodes CASSYSTYEQYF. The rearrangement joins TRBV6-6 to TRBJ2-7, with D unresolved. Germline assignment: CDR1 MNHNY and CDR2 SVGAGI (reference sequence). V lost 0 bases and J 4 bases, leaving 4 bases between the germline ends. The CDR3 has 12 amino acids.

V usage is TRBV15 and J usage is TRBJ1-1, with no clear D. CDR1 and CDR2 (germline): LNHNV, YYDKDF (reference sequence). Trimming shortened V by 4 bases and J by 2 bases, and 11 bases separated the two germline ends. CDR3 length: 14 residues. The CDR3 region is CATSKKSINTEAFF. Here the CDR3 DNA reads TGTGCCACCAGCAAGAAAAGCATAAACACTGAAGCTTTCTTT.

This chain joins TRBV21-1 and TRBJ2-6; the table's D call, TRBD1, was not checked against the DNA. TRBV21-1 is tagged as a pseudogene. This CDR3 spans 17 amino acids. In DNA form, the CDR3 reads TGTGCCAGCAGAAAACAGGGGGAAAGAGCTGGGGCCAACGTCCTGACTTTC. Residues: CASRKQGERAGANVLTF.

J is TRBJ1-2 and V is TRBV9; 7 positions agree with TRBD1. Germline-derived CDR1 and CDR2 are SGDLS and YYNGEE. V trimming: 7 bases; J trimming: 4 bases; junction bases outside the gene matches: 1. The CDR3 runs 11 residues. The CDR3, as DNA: TGTGCCAGCCAGGGGGGCTATGGCTACACCTTC. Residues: CASQGGYGYTF.

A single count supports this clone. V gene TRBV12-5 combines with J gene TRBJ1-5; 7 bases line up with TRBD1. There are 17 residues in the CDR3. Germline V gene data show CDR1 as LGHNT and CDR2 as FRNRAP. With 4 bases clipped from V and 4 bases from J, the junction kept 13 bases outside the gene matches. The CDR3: CASGSPLQGSGNQPQHF. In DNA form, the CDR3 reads TGTGCTAGTGGTTCGCCCCTACAGGGGTCGGGAAATCAGCCCCAGCATTTT.

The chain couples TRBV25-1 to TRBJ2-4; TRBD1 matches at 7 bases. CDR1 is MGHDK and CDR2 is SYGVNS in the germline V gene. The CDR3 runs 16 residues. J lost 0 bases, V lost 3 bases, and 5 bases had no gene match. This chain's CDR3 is CASSEGQNLAKNIQYF. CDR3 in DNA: TGTGCCAGCAGTGAGGGACAGAACCTAGCCAAAAACATTCAGTACTTC. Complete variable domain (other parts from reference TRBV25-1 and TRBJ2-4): EADIYQTPRYLVIGTGKKITLECSQTMGHDKMYWYQQDPGMELHLIHYSYGVNSTEKGDLSSESTVSRIRTEHFPLTLESARPSHTSQYLCASSEGQNLAKNIQYFGAGTRLSVL.

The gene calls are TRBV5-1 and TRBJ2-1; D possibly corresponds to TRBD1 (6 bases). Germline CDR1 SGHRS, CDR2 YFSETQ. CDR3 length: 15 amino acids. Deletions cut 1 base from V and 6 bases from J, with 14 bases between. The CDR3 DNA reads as TGCGCCAGCAGCTTGCCCCGGGACAACCTCAATGAGCAGTTCTTC. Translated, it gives CASSLPRDNLNEQFF.

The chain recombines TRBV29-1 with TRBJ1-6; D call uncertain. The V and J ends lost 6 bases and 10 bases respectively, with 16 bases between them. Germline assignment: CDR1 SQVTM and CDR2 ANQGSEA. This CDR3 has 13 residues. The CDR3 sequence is CSVRTETNSPLHF. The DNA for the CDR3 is TGCAGCGTCCGAACAGAAACGAACTCACCCCTCCACTTT.

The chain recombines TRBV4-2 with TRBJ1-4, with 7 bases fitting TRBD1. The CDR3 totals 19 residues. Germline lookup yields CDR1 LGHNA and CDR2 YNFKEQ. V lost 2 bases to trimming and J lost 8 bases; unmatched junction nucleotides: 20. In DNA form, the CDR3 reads TGTGCCAGCAGCCAATCTCCCTGGACAGGTGGAAACTTAGGGGAAAAACTGTTTTTT. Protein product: CASSQSPWTGGNLGEKLFF.

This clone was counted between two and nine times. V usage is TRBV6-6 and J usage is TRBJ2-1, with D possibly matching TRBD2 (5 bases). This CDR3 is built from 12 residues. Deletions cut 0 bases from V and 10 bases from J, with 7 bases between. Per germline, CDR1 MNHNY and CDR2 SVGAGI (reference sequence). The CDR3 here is CASSYSGEEQFF. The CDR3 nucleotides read TGTGCCAGCAGTTACTCGGGAGAGGAGCAGTTCTTC.

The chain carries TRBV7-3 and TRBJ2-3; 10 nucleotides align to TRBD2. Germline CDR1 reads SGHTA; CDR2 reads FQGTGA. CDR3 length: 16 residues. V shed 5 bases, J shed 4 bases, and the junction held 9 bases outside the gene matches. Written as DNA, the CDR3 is TGTGCCAGCAGCCCCGCGTTCAGCGGGGGGGCAGATACGCAGTATTTT. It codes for CASSPAFSGGADTQYF.